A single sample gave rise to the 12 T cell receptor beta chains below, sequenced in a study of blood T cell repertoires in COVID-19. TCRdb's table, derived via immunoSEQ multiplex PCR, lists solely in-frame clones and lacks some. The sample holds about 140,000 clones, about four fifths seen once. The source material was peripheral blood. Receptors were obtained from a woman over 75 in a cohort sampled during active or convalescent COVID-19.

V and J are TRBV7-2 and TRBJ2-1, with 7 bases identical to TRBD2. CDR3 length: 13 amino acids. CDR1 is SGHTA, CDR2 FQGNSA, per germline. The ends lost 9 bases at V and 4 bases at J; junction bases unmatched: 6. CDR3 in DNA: TGTGCCAGTCGTAGCGGGTGGTACAATGAGCAGTTCTTC. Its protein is CASRSGWYNEQFF.

Here the CDR3 reads CASSYSGGASEQFF. The CDR3 region has the DNA TGTGCCAGCAGCTATAGCGGGGGGGCAAGTGAGCAGTTCTTC. The chain combines TRBV7-2 with TRBJ2-1, with TRBD2 matching 11 bases. CDR1 SGHTA and CDR2 FQGNSA come from the germline V gene. CDR3 length equals 14 residues. J lost 9 bases, V lost 4 bases, and 5 bases had no gene match.

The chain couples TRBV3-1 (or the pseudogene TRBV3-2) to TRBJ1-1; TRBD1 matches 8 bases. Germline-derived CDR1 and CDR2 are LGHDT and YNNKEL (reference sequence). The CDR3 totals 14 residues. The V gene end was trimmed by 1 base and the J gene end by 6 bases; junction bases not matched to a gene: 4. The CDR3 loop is CASSQGQGFAEAFF. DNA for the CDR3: TGTGCCAGCAGCCAAGGACAGGGGTTCGCTGAAGCTTTCTTT.

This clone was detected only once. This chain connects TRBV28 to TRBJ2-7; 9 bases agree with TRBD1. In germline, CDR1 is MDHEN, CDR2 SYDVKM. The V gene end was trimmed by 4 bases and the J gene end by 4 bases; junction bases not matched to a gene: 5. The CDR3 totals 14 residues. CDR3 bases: TGTGCCAGCAGTTATGACAGGGGGAGATACGAGCAGTACGTC. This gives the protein CASSYDRGRYEQYV.

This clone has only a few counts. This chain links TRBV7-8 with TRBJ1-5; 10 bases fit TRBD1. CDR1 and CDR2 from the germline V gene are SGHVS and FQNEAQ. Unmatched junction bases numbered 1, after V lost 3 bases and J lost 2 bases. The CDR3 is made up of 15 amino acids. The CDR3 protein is CASSLGQGRNQPQHF. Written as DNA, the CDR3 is TGTGCCAGCAGCTTGGGACAGGGGCGCAATCAGCCCCAGCATTTT.

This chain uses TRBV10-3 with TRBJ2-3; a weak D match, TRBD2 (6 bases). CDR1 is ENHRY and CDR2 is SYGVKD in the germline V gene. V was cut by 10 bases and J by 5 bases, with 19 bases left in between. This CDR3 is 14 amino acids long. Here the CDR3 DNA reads TGTGCCAGCATGACTCCGACTAGTCTAGATACGCAGTATTTT. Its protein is CASMTPTSLDTQYF.

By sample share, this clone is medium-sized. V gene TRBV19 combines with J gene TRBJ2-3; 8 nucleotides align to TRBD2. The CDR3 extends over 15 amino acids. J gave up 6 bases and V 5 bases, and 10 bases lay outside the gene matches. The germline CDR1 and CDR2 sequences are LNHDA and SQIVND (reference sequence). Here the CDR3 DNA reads TGTGCCAGTAGTCCCCGACTAGCGAGGGGGGATACGCAGTATTTT. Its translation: CASSPRLARGDTQYF.

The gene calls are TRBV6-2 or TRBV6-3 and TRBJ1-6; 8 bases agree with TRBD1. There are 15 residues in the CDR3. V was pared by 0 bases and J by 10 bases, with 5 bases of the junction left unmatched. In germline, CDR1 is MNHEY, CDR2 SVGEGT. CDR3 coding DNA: TGTGCCAGCAGTTACTCGGGACAGGCCGGATCACCCCTCCACTTT. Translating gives CASSYSGQAGSPLHF.

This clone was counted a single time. The CDR3 region has the DNA TGTGCCAGCAGTCAGGGTAATTCACCCCTCCACTTT. Translating it yields CASSQGNSPLHF. The chain uses TRBV6-2 or TRBV6-3 and TRBJ1-6; tentatively, D is TRBD1 (5 bases). Trimming took 5 bases from V and 6 from J, leaving 5 bases between them. CDR1 is MNHEY and CDR2 is SVGEGT in the germline V gene. The CDR3 is 12 residues long.

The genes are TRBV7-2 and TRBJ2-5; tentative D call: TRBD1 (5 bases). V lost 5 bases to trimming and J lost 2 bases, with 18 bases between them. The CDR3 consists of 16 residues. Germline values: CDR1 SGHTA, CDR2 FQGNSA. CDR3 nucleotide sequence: TGTGCCAGCAGCGTCTCTTCCAGGGCCCAACAAGAGACCCAGTACTTC. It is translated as CASSVSSRAQQETQYF.

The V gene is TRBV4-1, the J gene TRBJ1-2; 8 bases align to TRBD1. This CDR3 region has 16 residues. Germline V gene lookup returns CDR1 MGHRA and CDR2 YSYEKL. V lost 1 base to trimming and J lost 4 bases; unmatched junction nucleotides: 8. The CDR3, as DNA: TGCGCCAGCAGCCAAGGGCAGGGGGCGGTTACCTATGGCTACACCTTC. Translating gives CASSQGQGAVTYGYTF.

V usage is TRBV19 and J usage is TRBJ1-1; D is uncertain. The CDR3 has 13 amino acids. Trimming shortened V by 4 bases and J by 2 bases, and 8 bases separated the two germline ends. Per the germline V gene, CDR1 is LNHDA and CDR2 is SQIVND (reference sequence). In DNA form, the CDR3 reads TGTGCCAGTAGTACCCGGGATAACACTGAAGCTTTCTTT. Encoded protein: CASSTRDNTEAFF.